This T cell receptor beta chain was profiled in a study of blood T cell repertoires in COVID-19. Study details: The United States, Italy and Spain were the sources of the acute and convalescent COVID-19 samples. In each case, the material was cDNA or gDNA derived from T cells, B-cell-depleted T cells, or PBMCs.

Trimming shortened V by 2 bases and J by 3 bases, and 8 bases separated the two germline ends. Per the germline V gene, CDR1 is SNHLY and CDR2 is FYNNEI. This CDR3 comprises 14 residues. Under the authors' procedure: The authors estimated nucleated cell counts from reference gene primer amplification. The assay was immunoSEQ multiplex PCR, and TCRdb's table has in-frame clones only and misses some. That table supplies the V and J calls and clone size; D and trimming were determined from the DNA. The data hold some 87,000 clones, with about four fifths observed a single time. The gene calls are TRBV2 and TRBJ1-5, with TRBD1 as a possible D gene (5 bases). Input material: peripheral blood. The receptor's source is a man older than 75 with active or convalescent COVID-19. CDR3 DNA sequence: TGTGCCAGCAGTGAACAGGGCCTCAATCAGCCCCAGCATTTT. Protein sequence: CASSEQGLNQPQHF.